This T cell receptor (beta chain) was sequenced for a study of molecular identifiers for immune sequencing clone quantification (dated 2018 in TCRdb). About the investigation overall: For a replicate experiment, RNA from approximately 20,000 or 100,000 naive CD8 T cells was divided into five aliquots, and four of the five aliquots were sequenced. This methods study used CD8 T cells to benchmark TCR RNA copy counting and molecular-identifier clustering-based TCR repertoire sequencing (MIDCIRS). The research as a whole found: Modeling gave about 3.3 recovered TCR RNA copies per cell versus 8 to 10 by digital PCR, implying approximately 30% capture efficiency. When barcode sub-clustering was omitted, TCR diversity was inflated by chimeric consensus sequences, with chimeras reaching as high as 47%. Even against a background of about a million naive CD8 T cells, spiked-in Jurkat TCR RNA amounting to a single cell's worth was reported to be detectable. The naive libraries included spiked-in Jurkat TCR RNA (about ten copies' worth), and this RNA is not part of the donor repertoire. Identical TCR molecules sharing a barcode could cause highly expanded clone sizes to be underestimated. Clones above 20 RNA copies held over 99% of molecules in CMV-specific effector cells but under 1% in naive cells.

The library was obtained by PCR. Sequencing was carried out with a NextSeq 500. Bulk TCR libraries were prepared as previously described, using TCR primers listed in Table S5. Total RNA was purified with the Qiagen AllPrep DNA/RNA kit. Before analysis, reads from multiple sequencing runs of the same library were pooled. Processing in the source paper ran as follows. Reads were retained only if an exact TCR constant sequence was present, and the retained reads were trimmed to 150 nt and grouped according to their 12-nt molecular barcodes. Reads within each barcode group were sub-clustered using a 15% Levenshtein threshold, and quality-weighted consensus sequences were constructed for each RNA molecule. Non-functional sequences were removed, as were lower-count sequences one edit away from another. Based on a fit of two negative binomial distributions, barcode sub-clusters having less than 20% of the maximum read count were discarded. Starting from the raw public reads, TCRdb applied fastp trimming at Q25, assembled clones with MiXCR and retained in-frame beta chains. Each CDR3 protein gets just one entry, which takes the most common genes and DNA from the rows behind it. TCRdb's processing, not the authors' own work, is the source of the V and J calls. The sample contains approximately 500,000 distinct CDR3 sequences, around 23% of them found a single time. Jointly, the top ten make up roughly 0.77% of the sample.

Libraries of naive CD8 T cells were built from anywhere between about 17,000 and 1,000,000 sorted cells, with 10%, 30% or 50% of the purified RNA used. Naive CD8 T cells were FACS-sorted as CD8+CD4-CCR7+CD45RA+ on a BD FACSAria II into RLT Plus buffer. To test detection sensitivity, Jurkat RNA equal to ten TCR copies was added to samples of roughly 19,000-1,100,000 naive CD8 T cells. Enrichment of CD8 T cells was performed with RosetteSep CD8+ T Cell Enrichment Cocktail and Ficoll-Paque, after which ACK red cell lysis was carried out. About this clonotype itself: Its antigen target is currently unknown. Base qualities are not at hand, and no much larger clone is one base apart.

V sheds 8 bases and J sheds 10 bases, leaving 14 bases between their ends. CDR1 and CDR2 are read off the germline V gene as SNHLY and FYNNEI. The CDR3 has 11 amino acids, counting the end cysteine and phenylalanine. The CDR3 DNA has 33 bases and is translated from base 1. This chain is built from TRBV2 and TRBJ1-1, with the identity of the D gene unclear. Sequencing was done on a sample of naive CD8+ T cells from blood, with Jurkat cell RNA spiked in. The sample's cell subset or site label, decoded: FACS-sorted CD8+CD4-CCR7+CD45RA+ naive T cells. The receptor's source is a human donor in good health. Some libraries in this study had Jurkat cell RNA spiked in. The CDR3 sequence is CASCDARGAFF. The DNA reads TGTGCCAGCTGCGACGCCCGTGGAGCTTTCTTT.